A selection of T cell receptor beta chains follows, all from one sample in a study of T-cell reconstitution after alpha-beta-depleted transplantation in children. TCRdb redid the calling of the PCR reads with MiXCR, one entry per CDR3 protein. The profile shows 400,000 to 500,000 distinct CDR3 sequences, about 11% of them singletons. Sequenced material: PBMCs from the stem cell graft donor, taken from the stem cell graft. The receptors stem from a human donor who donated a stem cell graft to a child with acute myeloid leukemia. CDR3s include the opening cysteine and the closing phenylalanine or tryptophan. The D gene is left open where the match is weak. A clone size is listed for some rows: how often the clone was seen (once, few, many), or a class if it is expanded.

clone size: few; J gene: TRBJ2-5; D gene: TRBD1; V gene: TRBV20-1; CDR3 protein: CSARVQGAREETQYF; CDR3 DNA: TGCAGTGCTAGAGTTCAGGGGGCAAGGGAAGAGACCCAGTACTTC
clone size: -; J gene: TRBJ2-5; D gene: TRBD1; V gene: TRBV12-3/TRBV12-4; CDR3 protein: CASSTWSWDRSQETQYF; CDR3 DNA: TGTGCCAGCAGCACCTGGTCCTGGGACAGGTCACAAGAGACCCAGTACTTC
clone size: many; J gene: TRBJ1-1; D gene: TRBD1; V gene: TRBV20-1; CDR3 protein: CSARVFGQGNTEAFF; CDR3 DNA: TGCAGTGCTAGAGTTTTTGGACAGGGGAACACTGAAGCTTTCTTT
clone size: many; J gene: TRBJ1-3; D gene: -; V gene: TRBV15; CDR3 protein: CATSRRKRTDSGNTIYF; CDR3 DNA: TGTGCCACCAGCAGACGTAAGAGGACAGACTCTGGAAACACCATATATTTT
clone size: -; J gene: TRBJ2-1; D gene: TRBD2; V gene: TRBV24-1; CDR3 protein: CATSGTSGSSYNEQFF; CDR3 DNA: TGTGCCACCAGTGGTACTAGCGGAAGCTCCTACAATGAGCAGTTCTTC
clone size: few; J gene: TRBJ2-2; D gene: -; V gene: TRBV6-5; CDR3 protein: CASSYGLDSNTGELFF; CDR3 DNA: TGTGCCAGCAGTTACGGACTTGACTCTAACACCGGGGAGCTGTTTTTT
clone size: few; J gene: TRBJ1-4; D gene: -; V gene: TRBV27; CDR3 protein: CASSITPRTNEKLFF; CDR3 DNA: TGTGCCAGCAGCATTACCCCACGAACTAATGAAAAACTGTTTTTT
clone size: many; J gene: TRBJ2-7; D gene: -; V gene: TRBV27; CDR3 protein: CASGTRVYEQYF; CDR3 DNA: TGTGCCAGCGGGACACGGGTTTACGAGCAGTACTTC
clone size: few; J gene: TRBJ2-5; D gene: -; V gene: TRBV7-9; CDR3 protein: CASGGDGETQYF; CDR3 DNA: TGTGCCAGCGGTGGGGACGGAGAGACCCAGTACTTC
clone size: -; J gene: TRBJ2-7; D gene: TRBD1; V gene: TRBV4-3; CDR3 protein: CASSRRTGEREQYF; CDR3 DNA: TGCGCCAGCAGCCGTCGGACAGGGGAGCGCGAGCAGTACTTC
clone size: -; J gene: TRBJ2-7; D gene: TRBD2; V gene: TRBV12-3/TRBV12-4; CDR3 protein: CASRTSGRSYEQYF; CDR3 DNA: TGTGCCAGCAGGACTAGCGGGAGATCGTACGAGCAGTACTTC
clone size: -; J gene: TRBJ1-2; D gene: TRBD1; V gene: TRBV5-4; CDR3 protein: CASSWGTGGHYGYTF; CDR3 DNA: TGTGCCAGCAGCTGGGGGACAGGGGGCCACTATGGCTACACCTTC
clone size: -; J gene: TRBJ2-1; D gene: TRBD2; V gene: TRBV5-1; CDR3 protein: CASSWTTSGGSYNEQFF; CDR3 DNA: TGCGCCAGCAGCTGGACGACTAGCGGGGGTTCCTACAATGAGCAGTTCTTC
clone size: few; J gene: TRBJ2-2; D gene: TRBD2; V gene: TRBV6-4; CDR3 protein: CASSGLAGGPTYSTGELFF; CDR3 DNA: TGTGCCAGCAGTGGACTAGCGGGAGGCCCCACCTACTCCACCGGGGAGCTGTTTTTT
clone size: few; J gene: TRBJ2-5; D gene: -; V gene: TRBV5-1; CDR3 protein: CASSLQTLRGETQYF; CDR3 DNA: TGCGCCAGCAGCTTGCAGACCCTCCGAGGGGAGACCCAGTACTTC
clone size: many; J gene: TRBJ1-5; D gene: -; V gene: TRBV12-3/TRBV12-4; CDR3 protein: CASSLSAGFYQPQHF; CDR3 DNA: TGTGCCAGCAGTTTATCGGCAGGTTTTTATCAGCCCCAGCATTTT
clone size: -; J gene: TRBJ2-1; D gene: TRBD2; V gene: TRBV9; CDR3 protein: CASSVTGTSGAYNEQFF; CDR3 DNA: TGTGCCAGCAGCGTAACCGGGACTAGCGGGGCCTACAATGAGCAGTTCTTC
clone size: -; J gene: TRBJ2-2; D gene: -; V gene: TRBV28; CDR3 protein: CASSLFKTIVNTGELFF; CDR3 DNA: TGTGCCAGCAGTTTATTCAAGACAATAGTGAACACCGGGGAGCTGTTTTTT
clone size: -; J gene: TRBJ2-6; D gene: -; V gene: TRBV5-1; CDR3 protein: CASSLTGQRSGANVLTF; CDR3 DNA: TGCGCCAGCAGCTTAACAGGGCAAAGATCTGGGGCCAACGTCCTGACTTTC
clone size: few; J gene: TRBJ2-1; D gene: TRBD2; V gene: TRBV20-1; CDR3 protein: CSARSGTSGYNEQFF; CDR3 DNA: TGCAGTGCTAGGTCCGGGACTAGCGGATACAATGAGCAGTTCTTC
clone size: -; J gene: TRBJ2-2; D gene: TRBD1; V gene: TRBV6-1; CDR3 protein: CASRRVRDRNTGELFF; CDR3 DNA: TGTGCCAGCAGGAGGGTCCGGGACAGAAACACCGGGGAGCTGTTTTTT
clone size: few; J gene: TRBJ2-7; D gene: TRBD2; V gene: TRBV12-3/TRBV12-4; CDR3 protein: CASSPRGGLVGEQYF; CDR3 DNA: TGTGCCAGCAGTCCACGAGGGGGACTAGTTGGCGAGCAGTACTTC
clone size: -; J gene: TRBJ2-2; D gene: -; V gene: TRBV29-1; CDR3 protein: CSVEAGGPGELFF; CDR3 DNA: TGCAGCGTGGAGGCCGGGGGCCCCGGGGAGCTGTTTTTT
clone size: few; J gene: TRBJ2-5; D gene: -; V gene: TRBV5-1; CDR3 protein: CASSRNTGGADQETQYF; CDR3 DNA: TGCGCCAGCAGCCGGAATACCGGAGGGGCGGACCAAGAGACCCAGTACTTC
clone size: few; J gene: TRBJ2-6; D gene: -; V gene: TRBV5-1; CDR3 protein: CASSPTSSGANVLTF; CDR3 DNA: TGCGCCAGCAGCCCGACTAGCTCTGGGGCCAACGTCCTGACTTTC
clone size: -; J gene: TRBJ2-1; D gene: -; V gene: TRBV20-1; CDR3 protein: CSARDSESYNEQFF; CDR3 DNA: TGCAGTGCGAGGGACTCCGAATCCTACAATGAGCAGTTCTTC
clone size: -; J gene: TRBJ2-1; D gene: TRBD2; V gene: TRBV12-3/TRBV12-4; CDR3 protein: CASRREGIYNEQFF; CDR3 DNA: TGTGCCAGCAGGAGGGAGGGAATTTACAATGAGCAGTTCTTC
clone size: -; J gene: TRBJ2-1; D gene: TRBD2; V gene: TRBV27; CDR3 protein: CASIPSGGNEQFF; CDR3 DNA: TGTGCCAGCATCCCTAGCGGGGGGAATGAGCAGTTCTTC
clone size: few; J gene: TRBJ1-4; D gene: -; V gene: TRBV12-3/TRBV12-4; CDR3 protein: CASSPVGRQTNEKLFF; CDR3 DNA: TGTGCCAGCAGTCCCGTGGGCAGACAAACTAATGAAAAACTGTTTTTT
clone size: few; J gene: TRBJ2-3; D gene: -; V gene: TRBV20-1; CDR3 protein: CSARDNTDTQYF; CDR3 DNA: TGCAGTGCTAGAGACAACACAGATACGCAGTATTTT
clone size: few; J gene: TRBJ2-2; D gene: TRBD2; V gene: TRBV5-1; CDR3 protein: CASNAAGVTGELFF; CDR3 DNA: TGCGCCAGCAACGCTGCGGGAGTCACCGGGGAGCTGTTTTTT
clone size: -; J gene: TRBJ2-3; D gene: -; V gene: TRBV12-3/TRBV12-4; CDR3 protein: CASSWDDTDTQYF; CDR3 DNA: TGTGCCAGCAGTTGGGATGACACAGATACGCAGTATTTT
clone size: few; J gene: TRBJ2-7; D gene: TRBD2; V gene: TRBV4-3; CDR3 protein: CASSQDSGRANEQYF; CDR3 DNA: TGCGCCAGCAGCCAAGATAGCGGGAGGGCCAACGAGCAGTACTTC
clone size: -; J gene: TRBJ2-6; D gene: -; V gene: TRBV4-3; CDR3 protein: CASSQGGRGRRGANVLTF; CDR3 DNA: TGCGCCAGCAGCCAAGGTGGGCGTGGCCGAAGGGGGGCCAACGTCCTGACTTTC
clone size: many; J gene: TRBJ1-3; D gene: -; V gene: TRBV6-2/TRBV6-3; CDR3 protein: CASSRDFGNTIYF; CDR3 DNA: TGTGCCAGCAGTCGGGACTTTGGAAACACCATATATTTT
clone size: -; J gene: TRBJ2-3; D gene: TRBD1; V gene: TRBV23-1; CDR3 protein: CASSQSSGGDVDTQYF; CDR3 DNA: TGCGCCAGCAGTCAATCGTCAGGGGGCGACGTAGATACGCAGTATTTT
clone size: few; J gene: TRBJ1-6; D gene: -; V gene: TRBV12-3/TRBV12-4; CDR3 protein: CASPRTVWSPLHF; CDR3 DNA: TGTGCCAGCCCCAGGACAGTTTGGTCACCCCTCCACTTT
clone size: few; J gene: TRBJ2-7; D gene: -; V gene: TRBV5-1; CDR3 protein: CASSAYRQGGDYEQYF; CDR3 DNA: TGCGCCAGCAGCGCCTACCGACAGGGAGGGGACTACGAGCAGTACTTC
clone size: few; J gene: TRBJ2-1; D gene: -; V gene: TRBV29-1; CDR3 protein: CSERGASSYNEQFF; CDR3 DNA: TGCAGCGAGAGGGGGGCTAGCTCCTACAATGAGCAGTTCTTC
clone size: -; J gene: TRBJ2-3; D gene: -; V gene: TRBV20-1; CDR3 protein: CSARVTRNTATQYF; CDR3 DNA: TGCAGTGCTAGAGTTACGCGAAACACAGCTACGCAGTATTTT
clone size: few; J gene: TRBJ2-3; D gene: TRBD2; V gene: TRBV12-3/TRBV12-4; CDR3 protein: CASSLDLAGIGDTQYF; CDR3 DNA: TGTGCCAGCAGTTTAGACCTAGCGGGGATCGGCGATACGCAGTATTTT
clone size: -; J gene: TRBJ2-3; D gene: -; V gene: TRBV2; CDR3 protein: CASSVLAEDTQYF; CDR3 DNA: TGTGCCAGCAGTGTGTTAGCGGAGGATACGCAGTATTTT
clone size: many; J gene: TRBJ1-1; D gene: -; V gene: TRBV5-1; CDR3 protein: CASSHLQGNTEAFF; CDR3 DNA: TGCGCCAGCAGCCACCTACAGGGTAACACTGAAGCTTTCTTT
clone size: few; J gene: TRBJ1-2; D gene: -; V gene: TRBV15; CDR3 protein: CATSTDRNYGYTF; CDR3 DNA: TGTGCCACCAGCACCGACAGGAACTATGGCTACACCTTC
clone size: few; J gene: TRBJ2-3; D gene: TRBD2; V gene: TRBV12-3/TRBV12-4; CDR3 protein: CASSLRASGNTDTQYF; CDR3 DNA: TGTGCCAGCAGCCTCCGGGCTAGCGGGAACACAGATACGCAGTATTTT
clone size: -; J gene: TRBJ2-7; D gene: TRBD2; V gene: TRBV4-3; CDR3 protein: CASSPGTSGVYEQYF; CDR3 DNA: TGCGCCAGCAGCCCGGGGACTAGCGGGGTTTACGAGCAGTACTTC
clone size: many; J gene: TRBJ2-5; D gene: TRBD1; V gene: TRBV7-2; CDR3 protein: CASSFRQGREETQYF; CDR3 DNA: TGTGCCAGCAGCTTTCGACAGGGCAGAGAAGAGACCCAGTACTTC
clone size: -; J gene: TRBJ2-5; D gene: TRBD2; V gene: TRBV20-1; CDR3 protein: CSTSGSGGETQYF; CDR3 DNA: TGCAGTACCAGCGGGAGTGGGGGAGAGACCCAGTACTTC
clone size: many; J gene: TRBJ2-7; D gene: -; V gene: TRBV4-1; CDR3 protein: CASSQIARGDDEQYF; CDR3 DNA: TGCGCCAGCAGCCAGATCGCGCGGGGAGACGACGAGCAGTACTTC
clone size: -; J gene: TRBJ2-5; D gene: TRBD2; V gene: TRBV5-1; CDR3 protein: CASSLLGAGGLGETQYF; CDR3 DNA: TGCGCCAGCAGCTTGTTGGGCGCGGGGGGGCTGGGCGAGACCCAGTACTTC
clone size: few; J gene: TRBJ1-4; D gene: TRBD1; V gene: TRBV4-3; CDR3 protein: CASSQGTGGATNEKLFF; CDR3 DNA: TGCGCCAGCAGCCAAGGGACAGGGGGCGCGACTAATGAAAAACTGTTTTTT
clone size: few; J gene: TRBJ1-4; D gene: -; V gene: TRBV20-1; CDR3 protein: CSARGWSNEKLFF; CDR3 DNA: TGCAGTGCTCGCGGCTGGTCTAATGAAAAACTGTTTTTT
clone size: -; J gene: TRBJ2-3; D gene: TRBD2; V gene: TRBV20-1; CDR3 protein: CSAIFAGVNTDTQYF; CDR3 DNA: TGCAGTGCTATATTCGCGGGAGTAAACACAGATACGCAGTATTTT
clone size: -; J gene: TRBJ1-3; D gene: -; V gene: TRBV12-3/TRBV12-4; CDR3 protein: CASSPWVAGSGNTIYF; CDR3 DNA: TGTGCCAGCAGCCCTTGGGTCGCCGGATCAGGAAACACCATATATTTT